The TCR beta chain described here comes from a study of blood T cells in healthy people across ages. Primed by a sample-barcoded 5' primer and a J-beta primer mix, a second PCR proceeded for about 7 to 11 cycles. TCRdb re-called the 5' RACE reads with MiXCR, one entry per CDR3 protein. Of hundreds of thousands of distinct CDR3 sequences in the sample, 32% are singletons; the top ten hold less than 20%. Per the germline V gene, CDR1 is LGHNA and CDR2 is YNFKEQ. Trimming stripped 4 bases from V and 0 bases from J, with 13 bases between. The CDR3 is 16 amino acids. There are many counts of this clonotype.

The specimen sequenced was blood. The clonotype originates from an elderly woman in good health. The chain joins TRBV4-2 to TRBJ2-1; TRBD2 might be the D (6 bases). CDR3 region: CASSRGDFSSYNEQFF. The DNA of the CDR3 is TGTGCCAGCAGCCGAGGGGACTTCAGCTCCTACAATGAGCAGTTCTTC.